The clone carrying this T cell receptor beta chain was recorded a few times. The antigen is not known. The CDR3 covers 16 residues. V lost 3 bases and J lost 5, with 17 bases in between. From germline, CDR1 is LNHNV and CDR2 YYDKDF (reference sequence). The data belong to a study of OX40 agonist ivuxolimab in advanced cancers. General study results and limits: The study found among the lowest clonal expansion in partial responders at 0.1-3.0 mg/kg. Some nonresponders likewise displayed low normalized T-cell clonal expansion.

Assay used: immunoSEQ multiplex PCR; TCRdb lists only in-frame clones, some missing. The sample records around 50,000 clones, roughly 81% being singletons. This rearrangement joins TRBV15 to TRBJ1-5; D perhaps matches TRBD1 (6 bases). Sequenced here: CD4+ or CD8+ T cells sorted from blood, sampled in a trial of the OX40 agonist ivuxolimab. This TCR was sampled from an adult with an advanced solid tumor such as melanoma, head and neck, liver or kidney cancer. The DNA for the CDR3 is TGTGCCACCAGCAGCGGCGACAGGAGAAGGGATCAGCCCCAGCATTTT. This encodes CATSSGDRRRDQPQHF.